Detailed here is one T cell receptor beta chain. Its antigen remains unidentified. The sample originates from a study of T cells in Graves' hyperthyroidism and ophthalmopathy. Study-wide results and caveats: Expanded thyroid clonotypes (above 0.001) were mostly also found in blood. Ophthalmopathy, as predicted by the model, came a median approximately 5.9 months after the prediction. Separation of ophthalmopathy from stable hyperthyroidism was achieved by a 13 V-J model.

V dropped 8 bases and J dropped 7 bases, with 8 bases sitting between them. Germline assignment: CDR1 ENHRY and CDR2 SYGVKD. This CDR3 spans 10 amino acids. Clinical symptoms, serum thyroxine, TRAb, thyroid ultrasound and orbital computed tomography established diagnosis. Authors of the study amplified TCR beta CDR3 regions from RNA transcripts. When the TCR CDR3 underwent first-round RT-PCR, the HTBI primer set was used. TCRdb ran MiXCR on the multiplex PCR reads and lists one entry per CDR3 protein. Seen here are some 600,000 distinct CDR3 sequences, 40% to 55% observed once, and the top ten hold roughly 8.2%.

V and J are TRBV10-3 and TRBJ1-2; tentatively, D is TRBD1 (6 bases). The origin of this receptor is a woman under 30 with Graves' hyperthyroidism. What was sequenced was peripheral blood or thyroid tissue (not recorded which). CDR3 residues: CAIGTSGYTF. The CDR3 DNA reads TGTGCCATCGGGACAAGTGGCTACACCTTC.